Listed below are T cell receptor beta chains from one sample, sequenced in a study of vaccination effects on CD4 cells after COVID-19. These receptors have no identified antigens. Sequenced by immunoSEQ multiplex PCR; TCRdb stores in-frame clones only, minus some. The table shows approximately 14,000 clones, with around 75% occurring only once. Source: CD4+ T cells from PBMCs cultured with HCoV-NL63 spike peptides, taken after COVID-19 vaccination. All receptors derive from a human donor who had a prior SARS-CoV-2 infection. Both conserved end residues are part of each CDR3. The order of the fields is V gene, J gene, clone size, D gene, CDR3 protein, CDR3 DNA. A D gene is named only where the DNA matches it firmly. A clone size is listed for some rows: how often the clone was seen (once, few, many), or a class if it is expanded.

TRBV12-3/TRBV12-4	TRBJ2-1	-	-	CASRRYNEQFF	TGTGCCAGCAGGCGCTACAATGAGCAGTTCTTC
TRBV11-3	TRBJ2-5	-	TRBD2	CASSSRLAGVETQYF	TGTGCCAGCAGCTCTCGACTAGCGGGAGTGGAGACCCAGTACTTC
TRBV7-9	TRBJ2-3	-	-	CASSLRAPARDTQYF	TGTGCCAGCAGCTTACGGGCCCCAGCAAGAGATACGCAGTATTTT
TRBV6-5	TRBJ1-4	-	TRBD1	CASNPPGDRERKLFF	TGTGCCAGCAACCCCCCCGGGGACAGGGAAAGAAAACTGTTTTTT
TRBV6-5	TRBJ2-7	-	-	CASSYPVTGEQYF	TGTGCCAGCAGTTACCCTGTCACGGGGGAGCAGTACTTC
TRBV6-2/TRBV6-3	TRBJ2-1	-	TRBD2	CASSPVAGEINEQFF	TGTGCCAGCAGCCCAGTTGCGGGAGAGATCAATGAGCAGTTCTTC
TRBV19	TRBJ2-3	-	-	CASSIGASSRGDTQYF	TGTGCCAGTAGTATTGGGGCTAGCTCAAGAGGGGATACGCAGTATTTT
TRBV2	TRBJ2-1	-	TRBD1	CARQREPGQGYNEQFF	TGTGCCCGACAGCGGGAACCGGGACAGGGTTACAATGAGCAGTTCTTC
TRBV5-1	TRBJ2-7	-	-	CASSSGYSVDEQYF	TGCGCCAGCAGCTCAGGGTACTCCGTGGACGAGCAGTACTTC
TRBV5-1	TRBJ2-2	-	TRBD2	CASSFGTGGRMFF	TGCGCCAGCAGCTTCGGGACGGGAGGGCGGATGTTTTTT
TRBV19	TRBJ2-1	few	-	CASSSLGGASYNEQFF	TGTGCCAGTAGTTCACTTGGGGGGGCCTCCTACAATGAGCAGTTCTTC
TRBV27	TRBJ2-3	-	-	CASSLYAVTDTQYF	TGTGCCAGCAGTTTATATGCGGTCACAGATACGCAGTATTTT
TRBV5-1	TRBJ2-5	-	-	CASSLGTISYQETQYF	TGCGCCAGCAGCTTGGGGACTATCAGTTACCAAGAGACCCAGTACTTC
TRBV14	TRBJ2-7	medium-sized	-	CASSQSGALRQYF	TGTGCCAGCAGCCAATCGGGGGCATTACGGCAGTACTTC
TRBV6-5	TRBJ1-4	-	-	CASSRAGATNEKLFF	TGTGCCAGCAGTCGCGCGGGGGCAACTAATGAAAAACTGTTTTTT
TRBV11-3	TRBJ2-3	-	TRBD1	CASSLDGPGQGKDTQYF	TGTGCCAGCAGCTTAGATGGGCCAGGACAGGGGAAGGATACGCAGTATTTT
TRBV11-3	TRBJ1-1	-	TRBD1	CASSLDRFDGQGNTEAFF	TGTGCCAGCAGCTTAGATCGGTTTGATGGACAGGGGAACACTGAAGCTTTCTTT
TRBV9	TRBJ2-3	once	-	CASSVGFLAGAGDTQYF	TGTGCCAGCAGCGTAGGTTTTTTGGCCGGGGCGGGTGATACGCAGTATTTT
TRBV11-2	TRBJ1-4	-	TRBD1	CASSTAATGADEKLFF	TGTGCCAGCAGCACTGCCGCGACAGGGGCGGATGAAAAACTGTTTTTT
TRBV6-1	TRBJ2-1	-	TRBD2	CASSETGTSDAEQFF	TGTGCCAGCAGTGAAACCGGGACTAGCGACGCTGAGCAGTTCTTC
TRBV20-1	TRBJ2-7	-	-	CSASWPSDVHEQYF	TGCAGTGCTAGTTGGCCTAGCGACGTCCACGAGCAGTACTTC
TRBV5-5	TRBJ1-2	-	TRBD1	CASRKTGDYGYTF	TGTGCCAGCAGAAAAACAGGGGACTATGGCTACACCTTC
TRBV7-9	TRBJ1-1	-	-	CASHFRNTEAFF	TGTGCCAGCCATTTTAGGAACACTGAAGCTTTCTTT
TRBV7-2	TRBJ2-1	-	-	CASSQLWRYNEQFF	TGTGCCAGCAGCCAACTGTGGAGATACAATGAGCAGTTCTTC
TRBV2	TRBJ1-6	-	-	CASRYSNSPLHF	TGTGCCAGCAGATACTCTAATTCACCCCTCCACTTT
TRBV5-6	TRBJ1-2	-	-	CASSPYDRNYGYTF	TGTGCCAGCAGCCCCTACGACAGGAACTATGGCTACACCTTC
TRBV19	TRBJ1-5	-	-	CASSIDLIQIQPQHF	TGTGCCAGTAGTATAGATTTAATCCAGATTCAGCCCCAGCATTTT
TRBV28	TRBJ1-5	-	TRBD1	CASSLRPGQGSRQPQHF	TGTGCCAGCAGTTTACGTCCGGGACAGGGTTCTCGTCAGCCCCAGCATTTT
TRBV4-2	TRBJ2-7	-	-	CASSLLAGTVSYEQYF	TGTGCCAGCAGCCTACTTGCCGGGACCGTGTCCTACGAGCAGTACTTC
TRBV7-3	TRBJ1-1	-	-	CASSKTANTEAFF	TGTGCCAGCAGCAAGACAGCGAACACTGAAGCTTTCTTT
TRBV7-3	TRBJ2-7	-	-	CASSGTRGGEQYF	TGTGCCAGCAGCGGAACCAGGGGAGGCGAGCAGTACTTC
TRBV7-2	TRBJ1-5	-	-	CASSEGRGPQHF	TGTGCCAGCAGCGAAGGCAGGGGACCCCAGCATTTT
TRBV2	TRBJ2-7	-	TRBD1	CASRYKTGGYEQYF	TGTGCCAGCAGATATAAGACAGGGGGCTACGAGCAGTACTTC
TRBV30	TRBJ2-3	-	TRBD2	CAWSVGAGGITDTQYF	TGTGCCTGGAGTGTGGGAGCGGGGGGGATCACAGATACGCAGTATTTT
TRBV4-1	TRBJ2-1	-	TRBD2	CASSQESLRGLAGRRTYNEQFF	TGCGCCAGCAGCCAAGAATCTCTTCGGGGACTAGCGGGGAGAAGGACCTACAATGAGCAGTTCTTC
TRBV12-3/TRBV12-4	TRBJ1-1	-	-	CASSFGPDTEAFF	TGTGCCAGCAGTTTTGGGCCAGACACTGAAGCTTTCTTT